One and the same sample provided the 21 T cell receptor beta chains below, sequenced in a study of blood T cell repertoires in COVID-19. Clones were read by immunoSEQ multiplex PCR, and TCRdb kept only the in-frame ones, dropping some. The sample has 150,000 to 200,000 clones, approximately 90% seen once. Sequenced sample: PBMCs or T cells enriched from blood (not recorded which). The receptor source for this set is a woman aged 18-29 years who had recovered from COVID-19.

The rearrangement joins TRBV20-1 to TRBJ1-1; D is undetermined. The CDR3 has 8 amino acids. CDR1 DFQATT and CDR2 SNEGSKA come from the germline V gene (reference sequence). The CDR3 region is CMVGEAFF. CDR3 sequence (DNA): TGCATGGTGGGCGAAGCTTTCTTT.

This chain uses TRBV2 with TRBJ2-6; D is ambiguous. Trimming took off 8 bases at V and 1 base at J, with 9 bases between the two ends. Germline V gene lookup returns CDR1 SNHLY and CDR2 FYNNEI. This CDR3 has 14 amino acids. The CDR3: CASSPESGANVLTF. CDR3 DNA sequence: TGTGCCAGCTCCCCAGAATCTGGGGCCAACGTCCTGACTTTC.

The chain recombines TRBV7-8 with TRBJ2-1; D might be TRBD2 (5 bases). This CDR3 is built from 13 residues. Germline CDR1 is SGHVS and CDR2 is FQNEAQ. The V and J ends lost 5 bases and 8 bases respectively, with 13 bases between them. The CDR3 DNA reads as TGTGCCAGCAGCCCAACTAGGGTCTATGAGCAGTTCTTC. This encodes CASSPTRVYEQFF.

The chain recombines TRBV29-1 with TRBJ2-3, with a weak D call TRBD2 (6 bases). The CDR3 length is 13 residues. Trimming left V 6 bases short and J 6 bases short, with 16 bases between. Germline V gene sequence: CDR1 SQVTM, CDR2 ANQGSEA. The CDR3 DNA sequence: TGCAGCGTCGGGGGTGGGACCCGGGATACGCAGTATTTT. Protein product: CSVGGGTRDTQYF.

The chain is built from TRBV2 and TRBJ2-1; 7 bases agree with TRBD2. J gave up 7 bases and V 6 bases, and 9 bases lay outside the gene matches. In germline, CDR1 is SNHLY, CDR2 FYNNEI. The CDR3 loop spans 14 amino acids. CDR3 sequence (DNA): TGTGCCAGCAGGGAGGGACTACCTACAAATGAGCAGTTCTTC. Translated, it gives CASREGLPTNEQFF. The complete variable domain, with remaining parts taken from reference TRBV2 and TRBJ2-1, reads EPEVTQTPSHQVTQMGQEVILRCVPISNHLYFYWYRQILGQKVEFLVSFYNNEISEKSEIFDDQFSVERPDGSNFTLKIRSTKLEDSAMYFCASREGLPTNEQFFGPGTRLTVL.

The rearrangement links TRBV3-1 (or the pseudogene TRBV3-2) to TRBJ2-3; perhaps TRBD1 as D (6 bases). Per the germline V gene, CDR1 is LGHDT and CDR2 is YNNKEL (reference sequence). The V gene lost 3 bases and the J gene lost 4 bases, with 23 bases spanning the gap. CDR3 length: 18 residues. The CDR3 is CASSQYPPGRGSPDTQYF. CDR3 DNA: TGTGCCAGCAGCCAGTATCCCCCCGGCAGGGGATCCCCAGATACGCAGTATTTT.

This sequence joins TRBV28 and TRBJ1-2; D perhaps matches TRBD1 (6 bases). CDR3 length: 14 amino acids. Germline CDR1 is MDHEN and CDR2 is SYDVKM. V lost 3 bases to trimming and J lost 4 bases, with 12 bases between them. The CDR3 DNA reads as TGTGCCAGCAGTTTTCAGGGGAGTGGCTATGGCTACACCTTC. Translation gives CASSFQGSGYGYTF.

This clone was detected only once. V and J are TRBV19 and TRBJ2-2; D might be TRBD1 (5 bases). Germline V lookup: CDR1 LNHDA, CDR2 SQIVND (reference sequence). This CDR3 contains 15 residues. V was trimmed by 5 bases and J by 8 bases, leaving 18 bases between them. The CDR3 loop is CASSPTVIGSGELFF. In DNA form, the CDR3 reads TGTGCCAGTAGTCCGACAGTAATCGGGTCTGGGGAGCTGTTTTTT.

The chain employs TRBV27 and TRBJ2-6; TRBD2 matches at 9 bases. CDR3 length: 19 residues. The V gene's germline CDR1 is MNHEY and CDR2 SMNVEV (reference sequence). After removal of 1 base from V and 4 bases from J, the junction contained 11 bases not matched to a gene. For the CDR3, the DNA is TGTGCCAGCAGTTTATTTCCCGGACTAGCGTTTGGGGGGGCCAACGTCCTGACTTTC. This encodes CASSLFPGLAFGGANVLTF. The full variable domain, in which reference TRBV27 and TRBJ2-6 provide the parts outside the CDR3, is EAQVTQNPRYLITVTGKKLTVTCSQNMNHEYMSWYRQDPGLGLRQIYYSMNVEVTDKGDVPEGYKVSRKEKRNFPLILESPSPNQTSLYFCASSLFPGLAFGGANVLTFGAGSRLTVL.

This clone was counted once. CDR3 sequence reads: CASLGGLAIPGELFF. The DNA for the CDR3 is TGTGCCAGTCTCGGGGGACTAGCCATCCCCGGGGAGCTGTTTTTT. V and J are TRBV19 and TRBJ2-2; 9 bases align to TRBD2. This CDR3 spans 15 amino acids. V shed 8 bases and J 6 bases; nucleotides not matched to a gene: 10. Germline CDR1 reads LNHDA; CDR2 reads SQIVND (reference sequence).

This clone came up once. The genes are TRBV4-3 and TRBJ1-2, with TRBD1 matching over 9 bases. V trimming: 5 bases; J trimming: 0 bases; junction bases outside the gene matches: 4. CDR3 size: 15 residues. Germline CDR1 LGHNA, CDR2 YSLEER. The CDR3 region is CASSRRTGANYGYTF. CDR3 nucleotides: TGCGCCAGCAGCAGACGGACAGGGGCTAACTATGGCTACACCTTC.

The chain employs TRBV19 and TRBJ1-4; the D gene is possibly TRBD1 (6 bases). The CDR3 runs to 15 residues. Per germline, CDR1 LNHDA and CDR2 SQIVND (reference sequence). Trimming cost V 3 bases and J 7 bases, with 15 bases left between them. This CDR3 is CASSISGQGTEKLFF. The CDR3 DNA sequence: TGTGCCAGTAGTATCTCGGGGCAGGGGACTGAAAAACTGTTTTTT. Full variable domain (rest looked up from reference TRBV19 and TRBJ1-4): DGGITQSPKYLFRKEGQNVTLSCEQNLNHDAMYWYRQDPGQGLRLIYYSQIVNDFQKGDIAEGYSVSREKKESFPLTVTSAQKNPTAFYLCASSISGQGTEKLFFGSGTQLSVL.

This chain uses TRBV6-6 with TRBJ1-2, with 7 bases lining up with TRBD1. This CDR3 comprises 10 residues. Germline trimming cut 8 bases from V and 6 bases from J; bases unmatched to any gene: 0. The germline V gene has CDR1 MNHNY and CDR2 SVGAGI (reference sequence). In DNA form, the CDR3 reads TGTGCCAGCGGGACAGATGGCTACACCTTC. Translation gives CASGTDGYTF.

The chain is built from TRBV27 and TRBJ2-5; D is possibly TRBD2 (6 bases). The ends were cut back, 6 bases at V and 5 bases at J, with 13 bases in the middle. This CDR3 contains 13 residues. Germline-derived CDR1 and CDR2 are MNHEY and SMNVEV (reference sequence). CDR3 loop: CASRTGRLETQYF. CDR3 sequence (DNA): TGTGCCAGCAGAACGGGGAGGCTGGAGACCCAGTACTTC.

V usage is TRBV6-4 and J usage is TRBJ1-5, with 7 positions matching TRBD1. The V segment lost 3 bases and the J segment 5 bases; nucleotides outside the gene matches: 1. The germline gives CDR1 MRHNA, CDR2 SNTAGT. The CDR3 contains 13 residues. CDR3 loop: CASSEGGDQPQHF. The CDR3 bases are TGTGCCAGCAGTGAAGGGGGCGATCAGCCCCAGCATTTT.

The chain recombines TRBV28 with TRBJ2-1; 7 nucleotides match TRBD1. J was trimmed by 6 bases and V by 7 bases; bases with no gene match: 6. The length of the CDR3 is 13 residues. Per the germline V gene, CDR1 is MDHEN and CDR2 is SYDVKM. CDR3 loop: CASTPDRRNEQFF. DNA for the CDR3: TGTGCCAGCACCCCGGACAGGCGCAATGAGCAGTTCTTC.

The gene calls are TRBV7-8 and TRBJ1-5; D is perhaps TRBD1 (6 bases). The CDR3 extends over 15 amino acids. With 5 bases removed from V and 6 bases from J, the gap between germline ends came to 17 bases. Germline assignment: CDR1 SGHVS and CDR2 FQNEAQ. CDR3 sequence reads: CASSLSPGASQPQHF. The CDR3 DNA reads TGTGCCAGCAGCCTGAGCCCAGGGGCGAGTCAGCCCCAGCATTTT.

CDR3 residues: CSAPSQPQHF. The CDR3 DNA sequence: TGCAGTGCTCCGTCTCAGCCCCAGCATTTT. The gene calls are TRBV20-1 and TRBJ1-5; D unclear. The CDR3 extends over 10 amino acids. V was clipped by 5 bases and J by 6 bases, with 5 bases between them. Germline V CDR1 and CDR2: DFQATT, SNEGSKA (reference sequence).

The rearrangement uses TRBV28 and TRBJ2-1; D remains ambiguous. V was cut by 6 bases and J by 0 bases, with 6 bases left in between. The length of the CDR3 is 13 residues. Germline V gene lookup returns CDR1 MDHEN and CDR2 SYDVKM. CDR3 nucleotide sequence: TGTGCCAGCAGGGCTTCCTCCTACAATGAGCAGTTCTTC. Translated, it gives CASRASSYNEQFF.

This chain uses TRBV5-1 with TRBJ2-5; TRBD1 might be the D (7 bases). Trimming cost V 4 bases and J 3 bases, with 19 bases left between them. Per germline, CDR1 SGHRS and CDR2 YFSETQ. This CDR3 has 16 residues. CDR3 protein: CASSPEGQRPEETQYF. CDR3 DNA: TGCGCCAGCAGCCCGGAGGGACAGCGGCCCGAAGAGACCCAGTACTTC.

This chain connects TRBV28 to TRBJ1-2; 7 bases agree with TRBD1. Germline V gene lookup returns CDR1 MDHEN and CDR2 SYDVKM. J was trimmed by 0 bases and V by 5 bases; bases with no gene match: 9. The CDR3 has 16 amino acids. The CDR3 here is CASSREGGPANYGYTF. The CDR3 DNA reads TGTGCCAGCAGTAGGGAAGGGGGCCCCGCTAACTATGGCTACACCTTC.